This T cell receptor beta chain was obtained from a study of CD8 T cells in ankylosing spondylitis. Study findings and constraints: Reportedly, disease-linked clones are significantly enriched in ankylosing spondylitis patients' matched synovial fluid. It appeared that ankylosing spondylitis blood was characterized by a TCR beta motif of roughly 8 highly homologous variants.

Comment on this clonotype: Antigen: not known.

Trimming removed 7 bases at V and 4 bases at J, with 22 bases between. Germline CDR1 reads MDHEN; CDR2 reads SYDVKM. The CDR3 consists of 16 residues. The authors made TCR beta libraries by quantitative 5'-RACE with molecular barcodes. TCRdb re-called the 5' RACE reads through MiXCR, storing one row per CDR3 protein. The data contain 300,000 to 400,000 distinct CDR3 sequences, 20% to 25% of them singletons. The clonotype comes from a male donor with ankylosing spondylitis. This rearrangement joins TRBV28 to TRBJ1-2; D may be TRBD1 (5 bases). Sequencing was performed on blood, either unsorted or a sorted T cell fraction (not recorded which). In nucleotides, the CDR3 is TGTGCCAGCAAGGCCCCATCCAGGGCCGGGTTCTATGGCTACACCTTC. It translates to CASKAPSRAGFYGYTF.